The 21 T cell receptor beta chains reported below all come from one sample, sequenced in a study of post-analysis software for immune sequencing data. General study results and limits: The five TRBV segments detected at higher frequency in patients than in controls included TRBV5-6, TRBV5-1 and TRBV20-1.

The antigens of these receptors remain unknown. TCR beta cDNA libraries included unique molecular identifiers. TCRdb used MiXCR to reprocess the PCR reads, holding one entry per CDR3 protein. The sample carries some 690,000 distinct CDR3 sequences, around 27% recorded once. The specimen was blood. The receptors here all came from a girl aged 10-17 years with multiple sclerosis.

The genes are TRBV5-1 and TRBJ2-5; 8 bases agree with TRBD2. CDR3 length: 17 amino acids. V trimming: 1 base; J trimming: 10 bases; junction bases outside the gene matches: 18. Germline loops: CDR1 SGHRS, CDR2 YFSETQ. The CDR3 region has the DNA TGCGCCAGCAGCTTGACCCTCGGGACTAGTTCAAGTGGGTTCCAGTACTTC. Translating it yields CASSLTLGTSSSGFQYF.

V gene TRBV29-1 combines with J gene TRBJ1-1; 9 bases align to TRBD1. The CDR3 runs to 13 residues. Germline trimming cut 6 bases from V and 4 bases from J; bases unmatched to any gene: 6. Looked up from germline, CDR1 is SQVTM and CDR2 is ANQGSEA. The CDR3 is CSVGGQGFTEAFF. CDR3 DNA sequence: TGCAGCGTGGGGGGACAGGGCTTCACTGAAGCTTTCTTT.

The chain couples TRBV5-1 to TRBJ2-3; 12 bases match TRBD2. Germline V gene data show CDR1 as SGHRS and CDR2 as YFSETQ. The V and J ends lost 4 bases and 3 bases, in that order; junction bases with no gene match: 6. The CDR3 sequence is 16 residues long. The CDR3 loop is CASSDLTSGSTDTQYF. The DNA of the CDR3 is TGCGCCAGCAGCGACCTGACTAGCGGGAGTACAGATACGCAGTATTTT.

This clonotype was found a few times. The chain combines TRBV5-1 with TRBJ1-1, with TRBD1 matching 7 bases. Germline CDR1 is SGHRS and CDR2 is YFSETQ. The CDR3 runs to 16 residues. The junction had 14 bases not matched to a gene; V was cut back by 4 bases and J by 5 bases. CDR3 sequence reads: CASSASPTGRWTEAFF. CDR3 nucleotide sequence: TGCGCCAGCAGCGCGTCCCCGACAGGGCGGTGGACTGAAGCTTTCTTT.

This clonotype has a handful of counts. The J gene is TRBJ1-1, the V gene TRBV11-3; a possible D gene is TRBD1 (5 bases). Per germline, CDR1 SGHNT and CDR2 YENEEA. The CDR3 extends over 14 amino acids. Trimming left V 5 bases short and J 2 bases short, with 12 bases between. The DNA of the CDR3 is TGTGCCAGCAGCCTCCAGGGAAGAAACACTGAAGCTTTCTTT. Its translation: CASSLQGRNTEAFF.

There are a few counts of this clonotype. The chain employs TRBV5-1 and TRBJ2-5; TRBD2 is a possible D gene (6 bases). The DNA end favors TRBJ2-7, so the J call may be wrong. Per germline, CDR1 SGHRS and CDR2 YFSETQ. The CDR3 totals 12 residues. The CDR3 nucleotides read TGCGCCAGCAGCCTGGGGACTCGCGAGCAGTACTTC. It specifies CASSLGTREQYF.

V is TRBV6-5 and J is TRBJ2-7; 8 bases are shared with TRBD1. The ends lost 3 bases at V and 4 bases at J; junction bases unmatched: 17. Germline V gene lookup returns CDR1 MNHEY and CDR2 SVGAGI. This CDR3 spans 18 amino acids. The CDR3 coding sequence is TGTGCCAGCAGTTATTTCCGGGGAGGACAGGGTGTTACATACGAGCAGTACTTC. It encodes CASSYFRGGQGVTYEQYF.

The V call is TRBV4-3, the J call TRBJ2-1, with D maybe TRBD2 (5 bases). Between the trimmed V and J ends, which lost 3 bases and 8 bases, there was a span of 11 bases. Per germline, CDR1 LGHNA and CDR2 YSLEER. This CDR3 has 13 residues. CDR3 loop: CASSQGFGDEQFF. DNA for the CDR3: TGCGCCAGCAGCCAGGGATTCGGGGATGAGCAGTTCTTC.

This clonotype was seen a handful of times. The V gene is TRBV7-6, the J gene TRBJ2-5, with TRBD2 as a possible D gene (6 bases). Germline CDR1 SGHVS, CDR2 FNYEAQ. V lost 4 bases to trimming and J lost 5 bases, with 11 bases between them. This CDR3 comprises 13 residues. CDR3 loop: CASSSRRAETQYF. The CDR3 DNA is TGTGCCAGCAGCTCCAGGAGGGCCGAGACCCAGTACTTC.

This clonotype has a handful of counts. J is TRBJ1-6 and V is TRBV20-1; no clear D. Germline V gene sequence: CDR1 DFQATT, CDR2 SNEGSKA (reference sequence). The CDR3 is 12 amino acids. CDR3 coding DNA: TGCAGCCCTCGACTGACTAATTCACCCCTCCACTTT. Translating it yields CSPRLTNSPLHF.

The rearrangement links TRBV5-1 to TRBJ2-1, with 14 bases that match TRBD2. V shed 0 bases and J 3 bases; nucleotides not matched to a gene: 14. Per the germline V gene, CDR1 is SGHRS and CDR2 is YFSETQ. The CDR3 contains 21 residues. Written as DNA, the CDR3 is TGCGCCAGCAGCTTGGGTCTTCTGGTAGGGACTAGCGGGGGATTCTACAATGAGCAGTTCTTC. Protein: CASSLGLLVGTSGGFYNEQFF.

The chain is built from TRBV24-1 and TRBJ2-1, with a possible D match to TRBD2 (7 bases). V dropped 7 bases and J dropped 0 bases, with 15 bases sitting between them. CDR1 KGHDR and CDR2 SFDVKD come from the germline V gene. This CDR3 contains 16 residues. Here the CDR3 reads CATRGGGRSSYNEQFF. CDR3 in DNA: TGTGCCACCAGGGGAGGGGGGCGAAGCTCCTACAATGAGCAGTTCTTC.

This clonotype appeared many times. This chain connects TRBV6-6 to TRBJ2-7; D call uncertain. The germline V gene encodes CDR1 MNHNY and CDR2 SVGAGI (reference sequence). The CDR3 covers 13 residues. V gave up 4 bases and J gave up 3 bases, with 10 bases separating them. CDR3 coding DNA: TGTGCCAGCAGTTTACGGTCGGGCTACGAGCAGTACTTC. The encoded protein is CASSLRSGYEQYF.

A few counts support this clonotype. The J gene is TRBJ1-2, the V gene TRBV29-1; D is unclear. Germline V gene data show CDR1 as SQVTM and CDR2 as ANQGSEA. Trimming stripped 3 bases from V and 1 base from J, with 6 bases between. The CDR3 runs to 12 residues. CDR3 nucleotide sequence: TGCAGCGTTGAGGGAGTTAACTATGGCTACACCTTC. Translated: CSVEGVNYGYTF.

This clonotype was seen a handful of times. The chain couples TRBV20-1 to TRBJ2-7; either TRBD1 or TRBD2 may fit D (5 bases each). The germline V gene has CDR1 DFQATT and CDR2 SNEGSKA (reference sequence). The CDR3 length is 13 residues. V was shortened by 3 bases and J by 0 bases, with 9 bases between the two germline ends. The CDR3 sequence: CSARPGTSYEQYF. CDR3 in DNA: TGCAGTGCTAGGCCCGGGACCTCCTACGAGCAGTACTTC.

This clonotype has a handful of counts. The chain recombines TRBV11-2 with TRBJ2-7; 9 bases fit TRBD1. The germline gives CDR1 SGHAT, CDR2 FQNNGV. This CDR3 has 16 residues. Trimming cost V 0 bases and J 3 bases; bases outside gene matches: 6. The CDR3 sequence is CASSLEATGGVYEQYF. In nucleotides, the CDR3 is TGTGCCAGCAGCTTAGAGGCGACAGGGGGAGTCTACGAGCAGTACTTC.

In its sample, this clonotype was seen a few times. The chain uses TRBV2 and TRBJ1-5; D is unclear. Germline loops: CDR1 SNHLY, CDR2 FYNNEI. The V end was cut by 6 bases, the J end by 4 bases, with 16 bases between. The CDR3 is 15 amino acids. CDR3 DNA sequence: TGTGCCAGCAGCCCCACGGGCAGAACGAATCAGCCCCAGCATTTT. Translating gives CASSPTGRTNQPQHF.

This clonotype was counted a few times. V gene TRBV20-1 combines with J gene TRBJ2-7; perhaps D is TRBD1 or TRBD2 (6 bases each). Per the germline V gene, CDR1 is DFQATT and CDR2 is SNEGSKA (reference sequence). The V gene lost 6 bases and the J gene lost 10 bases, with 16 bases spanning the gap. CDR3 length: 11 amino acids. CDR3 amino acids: CSAQTRGAQYF. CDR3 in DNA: TGCAGTGCCCAGACTAGGGGGGCCCAGTACTTC.

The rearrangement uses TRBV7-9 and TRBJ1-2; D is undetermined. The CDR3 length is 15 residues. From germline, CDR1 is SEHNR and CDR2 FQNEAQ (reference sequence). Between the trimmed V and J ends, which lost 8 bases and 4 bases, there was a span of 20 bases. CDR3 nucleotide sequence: TGTGCCAGCGCCGGGCCCACAAACGGCGGCTATGGCTACACCTTC. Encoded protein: CASAGPTNGGYGYTF. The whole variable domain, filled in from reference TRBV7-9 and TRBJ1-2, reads DTGVSQNPRHKITKRGQNVTFRCDPISEHNRLYWYRQTLGQGPEFLTYFQNEAQLEKSRLLSDRFSAERPKGSFSTLEIQRTEQGDSAMYLCASAGPTNGGYGYTFGSGTRLTVV.

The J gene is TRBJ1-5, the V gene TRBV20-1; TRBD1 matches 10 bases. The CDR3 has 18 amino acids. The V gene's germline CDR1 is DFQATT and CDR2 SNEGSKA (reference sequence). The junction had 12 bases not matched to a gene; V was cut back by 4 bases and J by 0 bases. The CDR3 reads CSANSPGQGPFSNQPQHF. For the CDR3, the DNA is TGCAGTGCTAACTCACCGGGACAGGGGCCTTTTAGCAATCAGCCCCAGCATTTT.

The CDR3 reads CASSEINYGYTF. CDR3 DNA: TGTGCCAGCAGTGAAATCAACTATGGCTACACCTTC. The gene calls are TRBV25-1 and TRBJ1-2; D is uncertain. V lost 2 bases to trimming and J lost 2 bases, with 3 bases between them. The CDR3 consists of 12 residues. Germline V lookup: CDR1 MGHDK, CDR2 SYGVNS.